A single sample gave rise to the 22 T cell receptor beta chains below, sequenced in a study of OX40 agonist ivuxolimab in advanced cancers. Sequenced by immunoSEQ multiplex PCR; TCRdb stores in-frame clones only, minus some. The sample carries about 64,000 clones, 88% recorded once. The material sequenced was CD4+ or CD8+ T cells sorted from blood, taken in a trial of the OX40 agonist ivuxolimab. The origin of the receptors is an adult with an advanced solid tumor such as melanoma, head and neck, liver or kidney cancer.

The chain is built from TRBV11-3 and TRBJ2-1; 9 bases map to TRBD2. Germline CDR1 reads SGHNT; CDR2 reads YENEEA. The CDR3 extends over 18 amino acids. After removal of 1 base from V and 3 bases from J, the junction contained 10 bases not matched to a gene. In DNA form, the CDR3 reads TGTGCCAGCAGCTTAGGGGGGCCGTGGACTAGCGACTACAATGAGCAGTTCTTC. Protein sequence: CASSLGGPWTSDYNEQFF.

The chain uses TRBV7-9 and TRBJ2-5; D may be TRBD1 (6 bases). The CDR3 is 15 residues long. Trimming cost V 6 bases and J 2 bases, with 16 bases left between them. Germline V gene lookup returns CDR1 SEHNR and CDR2 FQNEAQ (reference sequence). In DNA, the CDR3 is TGTGCCAGCAGGGGGGAACAGGGATGGCAAGAGACCCAGTACTTC. It translates to CASRGEQGWQETQYF.

The table lists this clone with a few counts. The gene calls are TRBV27 and TRBJ2-1; D unclear. CDR3 length: 16 residues. V lost 2 bases to trimming and J lost 0 bases, with 11 bases between them. In germline, CDR1 is MNHEY, CDR2 SMNVEV (reference sequence). The CDR3 loop reads CASSLTWGFSYNEQFF. The CDR3 DNA sequence: TGTGCCAGCAGTTTAACTTGGGGATTCTCCTACAATGAGCAGTTCTTC.

The chain joins TRBV30 to TRBJ2-5; D gene uncertain. The V and J ends lost 5 bases and 4 bases respectively, with 17 bases between them. This CDR3 is built from 14 residues. The germline V gene encodes CDR1 GTSNPN and CDR2 SVGIG (reference sequence). The CDR3 sequence is CAWSSGLWAETQYF. CDR3 DNA sequence: TGTGCCTGGTCCTCGGGCCTTTGGGCAGAGACCCAGTACTTC. Supplemented by reference TRBV30 and TRBJ2-5, the full variable domain reads SQTIHQWPATLVQPVGSPLSLECTVEGTSNPNLYWYRQAAGRGLQLLFYSVGIGQISSEVPQNLSASRPQDRQFILSSKKLLLSDSGFYLCAWSSGLWAETQYFGPGTRLLVL.

About this clone: One end of the junction is discordant with germline, which a read error may explain. The chain links TRBV5-1 to TRBJ2-7; D is unclear. Germline V gene lookup returns CDR1 SGHRS and CDR2 YFSETQ. The CDR3 totals 12 residues. The DNA of the CDR3 is TGTGCCAGCAGCTTCTTCCGCGGCGAGCAGTACTTC. It specifies CASSFFRGEQYF.

The chain has TRBV28 and TRBJ2-7; TRBD1 is a possible D gene (7 bases). Germline V gene sequence: CDR1 MDHEN, CDR2 SYDVKM. The CDR3 spans 13 residues. Trimming cost V 7 bases and J 4 bases, with 14 bases left between them. This CDR3 is CASTTQGGYEQYF. The CDR3 DNA sequence: TGTGCCAGCACCACCCAGGGGGGATACGAGCAGTACTTC.

The DNA of the CDR3 is TGTGCCAGCAGCTTAGGGAGGGAGGGTACGCAGTATTTT. Translated: CASSLGREGTQYF. V and J are TRBV7-3 and TRBJ2-3, with 7 bases aligning to TRBD2. This CDR3 is 13 amino acids long. The V and J ends lost 2 bases and 8 bases, in that order; junction bases with no gene match: 4. Germline values: CDR1 SGHTA, CDR2 FQGTGA.

The chain recombines TRBV30 with TRBJ1-3, with D unclear. V dropped 1 base and J dropped 3 bases, with 13 bases sitting between them. Per germline, CDR1 GTSNPN and CDR2 SVGIG (reference sequence). This CDR3 has 15 amino acids. The CDR3, as DNA: TGTGCCTGGAGTGCGCAGAGGACGGTTGGAAACACCATATATTTT. Its protein is CAWSAQRTVGNTIYF.

The genes are TRBV5-1 and TRBJ1-1; TRBD1 aligns across 10 bases. The CDR3 is 17 residues long. From germline, CDR1 is SGHRS and CDR2 YFSETQ. The trim removed 2 bases at V and 6 bases at J, leaving 13 bases unmatched. The CDR3 DNA reads TGCGCCAGCAGCTTCCGGACAGGGGGAGGATGGGCCCCTGAAGCTTTCTTT. Amino acids: CASSFRTGGGWAPEAFF.

The rearrangement uses TRBV5-1 and TRBJ2-5; the match to TRBD2 covers 10 bases. This CDR3 is built from 15 residues. Germline CDR1 and CDR2: SGHRS and YFSETQ. The ends lost 5 bases at V and 5 bases at J; junction bases unmatched: 9. In nucleotides, the CDR3 is TGCGCCAGCAGTTTCCAGGGACTAGCGAGGGAGACCCAGTACTTC. It specifies CASSFQGLARETQYF.

This rearrangement joins TRBV9 to TRBJ2-7, with a possible D match to TRBD1 (6 bases). CDR1 and CDR2 (germline): SGDLS, YYNGEE. The V and J ends lost 0 bases and 3 bases respectively, with 13 bases between them. The CDR3 has 15 amino acids. The CDR3, as DNA: TGTGCCAGCAGCGTAGGACAGGTACCCTACTACGAGCAGTACTTC. It translates to CASSVGQVPYYEQYF. The full variable domain, rest sourced from reference TRBV9 and TRBJ2-7, is DSGVTQTPKHLITATGQRVTLRCSPRSGDLSVYWYQQSLDQGLQFLIQYYNGEERAKGNILERFSAQQFPDLHSELNLSSLELGDSALYFCASSVGQVPYYEQYFGPGTRLTVT.

V is TRBV4-2 and J is TRBJ2-1; TRBD2 matches 13 bases. Germline-derived CDR1 and CDR2 are LGHNA and YNFKEQ. Trimming took 3 bases from V and 2 from J; bases not matched to a gene: 1. There are 16 residues in the CDR3. DNA for the CDR3: TGTGCCAGCAGCCACGGACTAGCGGGAGCCTACAATGAGCAGTTCTTC. Translated: CASSHGLAGAYNEQFF.

This clone is labeled as medium-sized. J is TRBJ2-6 and V is TRBV19; 8 nucleotides line up with TRBD1. The CDR3 has 17 amino acids. The ends lost 6 bases at V and 1 base at J; junction bases unmatched: 8. Germline V gene data show CDR1 as LNHDA and CDR2 as SQIVND (reference sequence). The CDR3, as DNA: TGTGCCAGTAGCCCAAGGGGACAGGCTTCTGGGGCCAACGTCCTGACTTTC. This gives the protein CASSPRGQASGANVLTF.

This clone occurred once. The chain uses TRBV6-5 and TRBJ1-1; the match to TRBD1 covers 7 bases. The CDR3 extends over 13 amino acids. Germline values: CDR1 MNHEY, CDR2 SVGAGI. Germline trimming cut 6 bases from V and 5 bases from J; bases unmatched to any gene: 6. The CDR3: CASSQLRGTEAFF. In DNA, the CDR3 is TGTGCCAGCAGCCAACTCAGGGGGACTGAAGCTTTCTTT.

CDR3 nucleotide sequence: TGCGCCAGCATGGGCAACACTGAAGCTTTCTTT. Residues: CASMGNTEAFF. The J gene is TRBJ1-1, the V gene TRBV5-1; unclear D gene. The CDR3 spans 11 residues. The germline gives CDR1 SGHRS, CDR2 YFSETQ. The V end lost 6 bases, the J end lost 2 bases, and 5 bases lay between the germline ends. The variable domain in full, with the rest retrieved from reference TRBV5-1 and TRBJ1-1, is KAGVTQTPRYLIKTRGQQVTLSCSPISGHRSVSWYQQTPGQGLQFLFEYFSETQRNKGNFPGRFSGRQFSNSRSEMNVSTLELGDSALYLCASMGNTEAFFGQGTRLTVV.

The V and J genes are TRBV30 and TRBJ2-3, with D unresolved. The CDR3 covers 14 residues. The V and J ends lost 5 bases and 2 bases respectively, with 14 bases between them. Germline assignment: CDR1 GTSNPN and CDR2 SVGIG (reference sequence). CDR3 nucleotide sequence: TGTGCCTGGGCGATCCCGACACTCACAGATACGCAGTATTTT. Amino acids: CAWAIPTLTDTQYF.

The gene calls are TRBV4-1 and TRBJ2-6; 8 bases match TRBD2. Trimming removed 4 bases from V and 0 bases from J; junction bases left unmatched: 5. There are 17 residues in the CDR3. The germline CDR1 and CDR2 sequences are MGHRA and YSYEKL. The CDR3 loop is CASSLLAVRSGANVLTF. The CDR3 nucleotides read TGCGCCAGCAGCCTACTAGCGGTTCGCTCTGGGGCCAACGTCCTGACTTTC.

The rearrangement uses TRBV6-1 and TRBJ1-2; TRBD1 matches 7 bases. V lost 6 bases to trimming and J lost 8 bases; unmatched junction nucleotides: 12. The CDR3 totals 14 residues. CDR1 is MNHNS and CDR2 is SASEGT in the germline V gene. The CDR3 region is CASSPGQTVRGYTF. Here the CDR3 DNA reads TGTGCCAGCAGCCCGGGACAGACGGTTCGGGGCTACACCTTC.

The chain is built from TRBV28 and TRBJ1-2; D is perhaps TRBD1 (5 bases). The CDR3 has 12 residues. The germline gives CDR1 MDHEN, CDR2 SYDVKM. CDR3 nucleotides: TGTGAAACGCGGGGGAGAAACTATGGCTACACCTTC. Translating it yields CETRGRNYGYTF.

The genes are TRBV5-1 and TRBJ2-2; D might be TRBD2 (6 bases). The CDR3 runs to 13 residues. Deletions cut 6 bases from V and 2 bases from J, with 8 bases between. Germline V lookup: CDR1 SGHRS, CDR2 YFSETQ. CDR3 DNA: TGCGCCAGCATGGACTACAACACCGGGGAGCTGTTTTTT. Translating gives CASMDYNTGELFF.

V and J are TRBV19 and TRBJ2-1; D may be TRBD2 (5 bases). V lost 3 bases, J lost 3 bases, and 15 bases lay in between. This CDR3 is built from 16 residues. Germline values: CDR1 LNHDA, CDR2 SQIVND (reference sequence). CDR3 loop: CASSISPQRSYNEQFF. CDR3 nucleotides: TGTGCCAGTAGTATTAGTCCCCAGCGGAGCTACAATGAGCAGTTCTTC.

The genes are TRBV2 and TRBJ1-3; D not certain. Germline V lookup: CDR1 SNHLY, CDR2 FYNNEI. The CDR3 has 15 amino acids. Trimming stripped 6 bases from V and 0 bases from J, with 12 bases between. This chain's CDR3 is CASSARDFSGNTIYF. The CDR3 DNA reads as TGTGCCAGCAGCGCCCGGGATTTCTCTGGAAACACCATATATTTT.